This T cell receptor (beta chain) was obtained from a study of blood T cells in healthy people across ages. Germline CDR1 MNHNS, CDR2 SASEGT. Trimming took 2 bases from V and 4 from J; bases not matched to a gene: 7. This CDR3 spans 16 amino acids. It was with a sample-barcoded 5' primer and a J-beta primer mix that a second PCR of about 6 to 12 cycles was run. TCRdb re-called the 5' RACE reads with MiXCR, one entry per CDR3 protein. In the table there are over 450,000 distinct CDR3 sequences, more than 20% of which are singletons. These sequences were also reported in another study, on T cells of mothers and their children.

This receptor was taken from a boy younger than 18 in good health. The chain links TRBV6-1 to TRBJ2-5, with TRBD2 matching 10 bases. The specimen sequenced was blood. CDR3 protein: CASSEWKRGGPETQYF. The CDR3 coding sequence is TGTGCCAGCAGTGAATGGAAGCGGGGGGGCCCAGAGACCCAGTACTTC.